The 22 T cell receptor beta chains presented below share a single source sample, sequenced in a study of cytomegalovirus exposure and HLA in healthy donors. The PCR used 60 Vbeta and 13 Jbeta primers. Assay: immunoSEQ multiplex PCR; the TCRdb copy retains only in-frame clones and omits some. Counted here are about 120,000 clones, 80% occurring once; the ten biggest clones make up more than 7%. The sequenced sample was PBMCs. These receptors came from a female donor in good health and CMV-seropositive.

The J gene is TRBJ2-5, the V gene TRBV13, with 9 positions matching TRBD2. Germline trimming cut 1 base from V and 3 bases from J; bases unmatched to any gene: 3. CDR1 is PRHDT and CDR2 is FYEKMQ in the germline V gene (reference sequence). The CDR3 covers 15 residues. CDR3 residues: CASSLELAGKETQYF. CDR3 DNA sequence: TGTGCCAGCAGCTTAGAGCTAGCGGGGAAAGAGACCCAGTACTTC.

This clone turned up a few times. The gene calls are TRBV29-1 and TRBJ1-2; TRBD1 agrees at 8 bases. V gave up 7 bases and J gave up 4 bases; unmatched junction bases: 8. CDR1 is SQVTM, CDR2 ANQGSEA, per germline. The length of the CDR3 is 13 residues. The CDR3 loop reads CSASTGTGYGYTF. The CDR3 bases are TGCAGCGCTTCGACAGGGACAGGCTATGGCTACACCTTC. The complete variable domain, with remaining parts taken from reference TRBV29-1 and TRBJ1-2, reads SAVISQKPSRDICQRGTSLTIQCQVDSQVTMMFWYRQQPGQSLTLIATANQGSEATYESGFVIDKFPISRPNLTFSTLTVSNMSPEDSSIYLCSASTGTGYGYTFGSGTRLTVV.

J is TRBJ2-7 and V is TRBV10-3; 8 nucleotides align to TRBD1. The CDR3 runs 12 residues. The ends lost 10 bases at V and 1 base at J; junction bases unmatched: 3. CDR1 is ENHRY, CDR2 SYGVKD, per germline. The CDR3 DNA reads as TGTGCCACGCGACAGGGGTCCTACGAGCAGTACTTC. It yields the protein CATRQGSYEQYF.

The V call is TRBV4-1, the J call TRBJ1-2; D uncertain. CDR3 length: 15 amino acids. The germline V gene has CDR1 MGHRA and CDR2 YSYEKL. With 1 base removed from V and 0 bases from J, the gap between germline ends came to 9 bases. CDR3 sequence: CASSQAQVTNYGYTF. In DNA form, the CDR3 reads TGCGCCAGCAGCCAAGCTCAGGTTACTAACTATGGCTACACCTTC.

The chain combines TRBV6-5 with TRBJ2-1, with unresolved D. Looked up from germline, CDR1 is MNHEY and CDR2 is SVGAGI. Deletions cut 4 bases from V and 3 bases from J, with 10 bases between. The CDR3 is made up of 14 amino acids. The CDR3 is CASSSTESYNEQFF. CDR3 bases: TGTGCCAGCAGTTCTACTGAAAGCTACAATGAGCAGTTCTTC.

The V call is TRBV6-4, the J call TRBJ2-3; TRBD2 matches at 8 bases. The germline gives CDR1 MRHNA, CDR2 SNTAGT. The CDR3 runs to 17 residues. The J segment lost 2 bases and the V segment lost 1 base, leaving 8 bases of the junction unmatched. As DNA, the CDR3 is TGTGCCAGCAGTGACTGGGGAGCGGGGGACCTCACAGATACGCAGTATTTT. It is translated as CASSDWGAGDLTDTQYF.

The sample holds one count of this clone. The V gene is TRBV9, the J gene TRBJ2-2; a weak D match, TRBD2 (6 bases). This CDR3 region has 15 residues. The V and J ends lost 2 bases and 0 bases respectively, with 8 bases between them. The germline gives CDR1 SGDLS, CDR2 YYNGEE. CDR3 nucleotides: TGTGCCAGCAGCGTTCGACTAGCGAACACCGGGGAGCTGTTTTTT. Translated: CASSVRLANTGELFF.

CDR3 sequence (DNA): TGCGCCAGCACGAATCGAGAGGGTATTGGCATTCAGTACTTC. Translated, it gives CASTNREGIGIQYF. V is TRBV5-1 and J is TRBJ2-4, with TRBD2 as a possible D gene (5 bases). The V gene lost 6 bases and the J gene lost 9 bases, with 19 bases spanning the gap. Germline CDR1 SGHRS, CDR2 YFSETQ. This CDR3 spans 14 amino acids.

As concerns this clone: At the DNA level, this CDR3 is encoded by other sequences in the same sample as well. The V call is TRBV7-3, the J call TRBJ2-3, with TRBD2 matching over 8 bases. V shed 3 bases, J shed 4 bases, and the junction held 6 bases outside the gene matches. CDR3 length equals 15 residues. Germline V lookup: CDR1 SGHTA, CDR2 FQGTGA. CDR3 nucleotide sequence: TGTGCCAGCAGCTTGGTTAGCGGGGTTTCAGATACGCAGTATTTT. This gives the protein CASSLVSGVSDTQYF.

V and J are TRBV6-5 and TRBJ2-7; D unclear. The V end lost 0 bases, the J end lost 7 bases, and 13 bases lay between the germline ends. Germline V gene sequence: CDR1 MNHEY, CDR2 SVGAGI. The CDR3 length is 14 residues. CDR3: CASSYSTHLREQYF. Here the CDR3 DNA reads TGTGCCAGCAGTTACTCAACGCACCTCAGGGAGCAGTACTTC.

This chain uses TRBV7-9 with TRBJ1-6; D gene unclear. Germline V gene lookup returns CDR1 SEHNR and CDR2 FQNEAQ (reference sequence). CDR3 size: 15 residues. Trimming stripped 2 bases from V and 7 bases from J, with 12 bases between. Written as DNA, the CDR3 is TGTGCCAGCAGCTTAATCGCAGGAATGAATTCACCCCTCCACTTT. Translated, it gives CASSLIAGMNSPLHF.

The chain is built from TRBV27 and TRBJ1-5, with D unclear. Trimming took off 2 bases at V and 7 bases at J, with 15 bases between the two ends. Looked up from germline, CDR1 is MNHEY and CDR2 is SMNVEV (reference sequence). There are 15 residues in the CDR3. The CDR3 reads CASSLLAQVRQPQHF. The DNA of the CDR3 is TGTGCCAGCAGTTTACTGGCTCAAGTAAGACAGCCCCAGCATTTT.

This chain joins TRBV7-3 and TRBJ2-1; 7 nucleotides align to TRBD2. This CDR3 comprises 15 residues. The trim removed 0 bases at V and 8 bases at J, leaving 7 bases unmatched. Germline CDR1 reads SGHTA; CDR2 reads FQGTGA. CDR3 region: CASSLTKGRADEQFF. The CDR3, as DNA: TGTGCCAGCAGCTTAACCAAGGGGAGGGCGGATGAGCAGTTCTTC. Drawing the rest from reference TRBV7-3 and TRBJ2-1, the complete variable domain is GAGVSQTPSNKVTEKGKYVELRCDPISGHTALYWYRQSLGQGPEFLIYFQGTGAADDSGLPNDRFFAVRPEGSVSTLKIQRTERGDSAVYLCASSLTKGRADEQFFGPGTRLTVL.

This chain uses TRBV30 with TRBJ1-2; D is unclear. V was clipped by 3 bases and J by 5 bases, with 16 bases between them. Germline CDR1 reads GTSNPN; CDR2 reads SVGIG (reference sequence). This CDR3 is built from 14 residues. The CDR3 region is CAWRTMEDAYGYTF. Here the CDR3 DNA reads TGTGCCTGGAGAACGATGGAGGACGCGTATGGCTACACCTTC.

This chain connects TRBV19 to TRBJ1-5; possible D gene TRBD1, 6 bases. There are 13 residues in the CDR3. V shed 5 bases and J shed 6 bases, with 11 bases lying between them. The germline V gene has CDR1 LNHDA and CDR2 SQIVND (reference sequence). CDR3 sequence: CASSWGPFQPQHF. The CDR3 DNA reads TGTGCCAGTAGTTGGGGGCCCTTTCAGCCCCAGCATTTT.

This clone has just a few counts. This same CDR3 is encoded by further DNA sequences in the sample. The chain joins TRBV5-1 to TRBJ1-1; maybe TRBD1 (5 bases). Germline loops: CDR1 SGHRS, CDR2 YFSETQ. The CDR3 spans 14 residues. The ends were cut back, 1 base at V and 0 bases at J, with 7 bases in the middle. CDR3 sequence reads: CASSLQGMNTEAFF. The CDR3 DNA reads TGCGCCAGCAGCTTGCAGGGAATGAACACTGAAGCTTTCTTT.

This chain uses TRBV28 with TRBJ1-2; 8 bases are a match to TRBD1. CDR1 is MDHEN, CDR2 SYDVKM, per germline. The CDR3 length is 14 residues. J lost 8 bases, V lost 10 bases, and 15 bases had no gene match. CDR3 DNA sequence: TGTGCCACCGTTCCGACGGGACAGGCGGCGGGCTACACCTTC. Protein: CATVPTGQAAGYTF.

Written as DNA, the CDR3 is TGTGCCAGCTCACCGACAGGGGAGGCCGGGGAGCTGTTTTTT. Protein product: CASSPTGEAGELFF. The rearrangement links TRBV18 to TRBJ2-2; 8 nucleotides agree with TRBD1. This CDR3 spans 14 amino acids. Trimming took 3 bases from V and 6 from J; bases not matched to a gene: 3. CDR1 KGHSH and CDR2 LQKENI come from the germline V gene. Together with reference TRBV18 and TRBJ2-2, the CDR3 gives the full variable domain: NAGVMQNPRHLVRRRGQEARLRCSPMKGHSHVYWYRQLPEEGLKFMVYLQKENIIDESGMPKERFSAEFPKEGPSILRIQQVVRGDSAAYFCASSPTGEAGELFFGEGSRLTVL.

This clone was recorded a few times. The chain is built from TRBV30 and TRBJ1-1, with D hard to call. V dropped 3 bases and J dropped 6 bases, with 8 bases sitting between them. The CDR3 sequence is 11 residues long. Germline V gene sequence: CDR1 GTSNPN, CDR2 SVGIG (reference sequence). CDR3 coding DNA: TGTGCCTGGAGCCTCCCGGCTGAAGCTTTCTTT. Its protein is CAWSLPAEAFF.

This CDR3 is CASTRTAAYSPLHF. The CDR3 bases are TGTGCCAGCACCCGGACAGCCGCCTATTCACCCCTCCACTTT. The chain is built from TRBV28 and TRBJ1-6; possibly TRBD1 for D (6 bases). The CDR3 covers 14 residues. Germline V gives CDR1 MDHEN, CDR2 SYDVKM. Trimming cost V 7 bases and J 8 bases, with 15 bases left between them. Together with reference TRBV28 and TRBJ1-6, the CDR3 gives the full variable domain: DVKVTQSSRYLVKRTGEKVFLECVQDMDHENMFWYRQDPGLGLRLIYFSYDVKMKEKGDIPEGYSVSREKKERFSLILESASTNQTSMYLCASTRTAAYSPLHFGNGTRLTVT.

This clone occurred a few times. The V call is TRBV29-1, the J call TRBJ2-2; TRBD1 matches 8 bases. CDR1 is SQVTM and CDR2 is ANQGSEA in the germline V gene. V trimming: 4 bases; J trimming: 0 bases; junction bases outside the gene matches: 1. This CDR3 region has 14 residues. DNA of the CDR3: TGCAGCGTTGGGACAGGGACGAACACCGGGGAGCTGTTTTTT. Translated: CSVGTGTNTGELFF.

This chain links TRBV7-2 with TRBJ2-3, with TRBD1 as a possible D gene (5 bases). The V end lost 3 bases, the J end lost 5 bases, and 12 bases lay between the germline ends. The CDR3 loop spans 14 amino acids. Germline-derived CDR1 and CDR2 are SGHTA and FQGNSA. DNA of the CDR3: TGTGCCAGCAGCTTTAGTTGGGGCCTAGATACGCAGTATTTT. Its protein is CASSFSWGLDTQYF.